This T cell receptor (beta chain) comes out of a study of blood T cells in healthy people across ages. About the study: Using template switching, researchers captured about one barcoded beta molecule for each two T cells.

Broader study findings: The study found more naive CD4+ cells and higher diversity in long-lived than aged donors.

A sample-barcoded 5' primer and a J-beta primer mix were used in a second PCR of roughly 7 to 11 cycles. A tag from a template-switch adaptor with 12 random nucleotides marked each cDNA molecule. TCRdb re-analysed the 5' RACE reads in MiXCR, keeping a single row per CDR3 protein. Of some 320,000 distinct CDR3 sequences listed, less than 30% are singletons. The CDR3 length is 14 residues. Looked up from germline, CDR1 is LGHDT and CDR2 is YNNKEL (reference sequence). V lost 0 bases, J lost 7 bases, and 9 bases lay in between. Only a few counts were recorded for this clonotype. The antigen is undetermined. Samples each had at least 5.5 micrograms of total RNA extracted.

This rearrangement joins TRBV3-1 to TRBJ1-4; possibly TRBD1 for D (5 bases). This receptor was taken from an older woman in good health. The sample consisted of blood. CDR3 DNA sequence: TGTGCCAGCAGCCAAGACGGGACTCTTGAAAAACTGTTTTTT. Residues: CASSQDGTLEKLFF.